The sequence of this TCR beta chain was determined in a study of naive and memory T cell subsets. Alpha and beta libraries were amplified separately from the second PCR onward. Cells stained for CD3, CD4, CD8, CD45RA, CD27 and viability were sorted into four CD45RA/CD27 subsets. Two oligonucleotides, mixed equimolar, formed the beta constant-region primer covering TRBC1 and TRBC2. Four rounds of PCR amplified the ligated cDNA using nested alpha and beta constant-region primers plus SP2. TCRdb reanalysed the UMI-ligation and nested PCR reads using MiXCR and keeps one entry per CDR3 protein. The sample consists of over 90,000 distinct CDR3 sequences, approximately 10% of them appearing once. Study outcomes and limitations: TCR abundance followed a power law differing between naive and memory subsets. Naive repertoires, especially CD8, held a few larger clonotypes, possibly memory cells re-expressing CD45RA. Clonotypes are single alpha or beta chains, not paired receptors.

Germline trimming cut 7 bases from V and 7 bases from J; bases unmatched to any gene: 16. This CDR3 spans 15 amino acids. Germline-derived CDR1 and CDR2 are ENHRY and SYGVKD. With respect to this clonotype: Its antigen is currently unknown.

The source is a human donor in good health. The V gene is TRBV10-3, the J gene TRBJ2-7, with TRBD1 matching 7 bases. The sequenced material came from naive CD4+ T cells from blood. The CDR3 nucleotides are TGTGCCATCAATGACCCGGGACAGCCAGCGCCGGAGCAGTACTTC. As protein: CAINDPGQPAPEQYF.